This T cell receptor beta chain was sequenced in a study of T-cell reconstitution after alpha-beta-depleted transplantation in children. This clonotype appeared many times. Using unique molecular identifiers, the investigators prepared the TCRbeta library. TCRdb analysed the PCR reads with MiXCR anew, one entry per CDR3 protein. This table has around 370,000 distinct CDR3 sequences, about 9.4% appearing once. The sample in question was PBMCs from the stem cell graft donor, obtained from the stem cell graft. The source of this sequence is a human donor who donated a stem cell graft to a child with acute lymphoblastic leukemia.

Written as DNA, the CDR3 is TGCGCCAGCAGCTTGGTAGCAGGCAAGAATGAGCAGTTCTTC. It encodes CASSLVAGKNEQFF. V usage is TRBV5-1 and J usage is TRBJ2-1; D ambiguous. The CDR3 contains 14 residues. Germline CDR1 reads SGHRS; CDR2 reads YFSETQ. The germline V and J ends were trimmed by 0 bases and 7 bases, with 11 bases remaining between them.